The 10 T cell receptor beta chains below all came from one sample that was sequenced in a study of blood T cell repertoires in COVID-19. Sequencing used immunoSEQ multiplex PCR; TCRdb keeps in-frame clones, though not all of them. The sample shows 150,000 or so clones, 81% of them seen only once. The sample taken for sequencing was peripheral blood. These receptors all stem from a man aged 55 to 70 with active or convalescent COVID-19.

The rearrangement joins TRBV20-1 to TRBJ1-1; D is unresolved. This CDR3 contains 11 residues. The germline V gene encodes CDR1 DFQATT and CDR2 SNEGSKA (reference sequence). The V gene lost 5 bases and the J gene lost 7 bases, with 11 bases spanning the gap. This CDR3 reads CSAYREGEAFF. DNA for the CDR3: TGCAGTGCTTACCGGGAGGGTGAAGCTTTCTTT.

This clone has only one observation. This rearrangement joins TRBV5-6 to TRBJ1-6, with a possible D match to TRBD1 (6 bases). The CDR3 is 16 residues long. CDR1 and CDR2 from the germline V gene are SGHDT and YYEEEE. V lost 1 base and J 0 bases, leaving 8 bases between the germline ends. CDR3 sequence (DNA): TGTGCCAGCAGCTTGCAGGGGAGCTCCTATAATTCACCCCTCCACTTT. Protein: CASSLQGSSYNSPLHF.

V gene TRBV7-2 combines with J gene TRBJ2-7; 11 bases are a match to TRBD2. The V segment lost 1 base and the J segment 2 bases; nucleotides outside the gene matches: 4. This CDR3 comprises 16 residues. The V gene's germline CDR1 is SGHTA and CDR2 FQGNSA. The CDR3 reads CASSLVTSGGTYEQYF. As DNA, the CDR3 is TGTGCCAGCAGCTTAGTTACTAGCGGGGGAACCTACGAGCAGTACTTC.

This chain uses TRBV11-2 with TRBJ2-5, with 7 nucleotides matching TRBD1. V shed 0 bases, J shed 2 bases, and the junction held 3 bases outside the gene matches. This CDR3 is built from 15 residues. CDR1 SGHAT and CDR2 FQNNGV come from the germline V gene. CDR3 sequence: CASSLDLDRQETQYF. The CDR3 coding sequence is TGTGCCAGCAGCTTAGATTTGGACAGGCAAGAGACCCAGTACTTC.

The V gene is TRBV5-1, the J gene TRBJ2-3; 7 nucleotides align to TRBD2. Germline CDR1 SGHRS, CDR2 YFSETQ. V was pared by 4 bases and J by 0 bases, with 2 bases of the junction left unmatched. This CDR3 region has 14 residues. CDR3 nucleotides: TGCGCCAGCAGCCGGGGGGAGAGCACAGATACGCAGTATTTT. Its translation is CASSRGESTDTQYF.

The CDR3 is CASSEDRGWYEQYF. Written as DNA, the CDR3 is TGTGCCAGCAGTGAAGACAGGGGGTGGTACGAGCAGTACTTC. This chain joins TRBV2 and TRBJ2-7, with 8 bases aligning to TRBD1. The CDR3 is 14 amino acids. The V gene's germline CDR1 is SNHLY and CDR2 FYNNEI. Losses at the gene ends were 1 base for V and 4 bases for J; bases not matched to a gene: 3.

V is TRBV29-1 and J is TRBJ1-1; D is uncertain. V lost 1 base to trimming and J lost 7 bases, with 10 bases between them. The CDR3 runs to 12 residues. Germline V lookup: CDR1 SQVTM, CDR2 ANQGSEA. The CDR3 bases are TGCAGCGTTGAAGTCTCGGGAGTTGAAGCTTTCTTT. Amino acids: CSVEVSGVEAFF.

The gene calls are TRBV19 and TRBJ1-2; 9 bases are a match to TRBD1. The germline gives CDR1 LNHDA, CDR2 SQIVND (reference sequence). V was clipped by 5 bases and J by 4 bases; unmatched bases: 5. CDR3 length: 14 residues. CDR3 DNA sequence: TGTGCCAGTAGTTCGACAGGGGGAGGCTATGGCTACACCTTC. Residues: CASSSTGGGYGYTF.

The chain carries TRBV6-5 and TRBJ2-2; the match to TRBD2 covers 11 bases. This CDR3 is 15 amino acids long. The V segment lost 7 bases and the J segment 7 bases; nucleotides outside the gene matches: 8. The germline V gene encodes CDR1 MNHEY and CDR2 SVGAGI. The CDR3 DNA reads as TGTGCCAGCACCCGACTAGCGGGGAGGGGCGGGGAGCTGTTTTTT. Protein product: CASTRLAGRGGELFF.

The V and J genes are TRBV6-5 and TRBJ2-1, with 11 nucleotides matching TRBD2. The CDR3 is 14 residues long. The germline gives CDR1 MNHEY, CDR2 SVGAGI. With 6 bases clipped from V and 8 bases from J, the junction kept 6 bases outside the gene matches. CDR3 sequence (DNA): TGTGCCAGCAGAAGACTAGCGGGAACGCATGAGCAGTTCTTC. This sequence encodes CASRRLAGTHEQFF.